These 25 T cell receptor beta chains came from one sample sequenced in a study of T cells after yellow fever vaccination. TCRdb redid the calling of the 5' RACE reads with MiXCR, one entry per CDR3 protein. Among fewer than 400,000 distinct CDR3 sequences listed, 6.2% were seen once. This sample comprised PBMCs, obtained 5 days after the yellow fever booster vaccination. The receptors stem from a man in his thirties or forties who received the YFV17D yellow fever vaccine.

This clonotype has at least ten counts. This sequence joins TRBV4-3 and TRBJ2-1; 8 positions match TRBD2. The CDR3 runs 18 residues. Germline V gives CDR1 LGHNA, CDR2 YSLEER. Trimming cost V 1 base and J 7 bases; bases outside gene matches: 15. The CDR3 coding sequence is TGCGCCAGCAGCCAAGGAAGGCTACTAGCGGCCCCATGGAATGAGCAGTTCTTC. This translates into CASSQGRLLAAPWNEQFF.

The V and J genes are TRBV24-1 and TRBJ1-5; D remains unclear. The length of the CDR3 is 16 residues. Germline V lookup: CDR1 KGHDR, CDR2 SFDVKD. The V end lost 4 bases, the J end lost 3 bases, and 15 bases lay between the germline ends. CDR3 bases: TGTGCCACCAGTGACCCGGGGAGAGGAGACAATCAGCCCCAGCATTTT. It codes for CATSDPGRGDNQPQHF.

The table lists this clonotype with many counts. The chain couples TRBV27 to TRBJ2-1; 14 bases are shared with TRBD2. The CDR3 totals 19 residues. The ends lost 5 bases at V and 3 bases at J; junction bases unmatched: 12. CDR1 is MNHEY, CDR2 SMNVEV, per germline (reference sequence). As DNA, the CDR3 is TGTGCCAGCAGTCCGCCGGGACTAGCGGGAGCAGGGCTCTACAATGAGCAGTTCTTC. Residues: CASSPPGLAGAGLYNEQFF.

This clonotype was seen ten or more times. The genes are TRBV24-1 and TRBJ2-3; weak D call: TRBD1 (5 bases). Deletions cut 2 bases from V and 4 bases from J, with 12 bases between. The CDR3 is made up of 15 amino acids. Germline-derived CDR1 and CDR2 are KGHDR and SFDVKD. In nucleotides, the CDR3 is TGTGCCACCAGTGATTCCCCGCCCAGGGCAGATACGCAGTATTTT. The encoded protein is CATSDSPPRADTQYF.

The rearrangement uses TRBV6-1 and TRBJ1-2; D is possibly TRBD1 (5 bases). Trimming shortened V by 5 bases and J by 8 bases, and 24 bases separated the two germline ends. The CDR3 is 16 amino acids. Germline assignment: CDR1 MNHNS and CDR2 SASEGT. The CDR3 nucleotides read TGTGCCAGCAGTCAGGACGGGACGGGGGAATATCCCGGCTACACCTTC. Its translation: CASSQDGTGEYPGYTF.

This clonotype was counted many times. The chain carries TRBV6-5 and TRBJ2-7, with TRBD2 matching 8 bases. Germline assignment: CDR1 MNHEY and CDR2 SVGAGI. Trimming removed 0 bases from V and 6 bases from J; junction bases left unmatched: 7. This CDR3 is 15 amino acids long. The CDR3 protein is CASSYSRTSWREQYF. CDR3 sequence (DNA): TGTGCCAGCAGTTACTCACGGACTAGCTGGCGCGAGCAGTACTTC.

This clonotype was counted at least ten times. The V gene is TRBV7-2, the J gene TRBJ2-7, with D hard to call. The CDR3 covers 13 residues. With 1 base removed from V and 4 bases from J, the gap between germline ends came to 8 bases. Germline V gene data show CDR1 as SGHTA and CDR2 as FQGNSA. This CDR3 is CASSLDLLYEQYF. In nucleotides, the CDR3 is TGTGCCAGCAGCTTAGACTTATTATACGAGCAGTACTTC.

This clonotype was detected a few times. The genes are TRBV7-2 and TRBJ2-1; 16 nucleotides agree with TRBD2. The germline gives CDR1 SGHTA, CDR2 FQGNSA. The CDR3 contains 14 residues. Trimming at V came to 8 bases and at J to 6 bases, leaving 1 base not matched to a gene. In nucleotides, the CDR3 is TGTGCCAGCGGGACTAGCGGGAGGGCCAATGAGCAGTTCTTC. Translating it yields CASGTSGRANEQFF.

This clonotype showed up many times. V is TRBV7-2 and J is TRBJ1-1; unclear D gene. This CDR3 is built from 13 residues. V lost 2 bases and J 1 base, leaving 5 bases between the germline ends. Germline V lookup: CDR1 SGHTA, CDR2 FQGNSA. CDR3 sequence: CASSLLTNTEAFF. CDR3 sequence (DNA): TGTGCCAGCAGCTTACTCACGAACACTGAAGCTTTCTTT.

The table lists this clonotype with a few counts. V gene TRBV7-6 combines with J gene TRBJ1-1; D is unclear. V shed 1 base and J shed 1 base, with 10 bases lying between them. The length of the CDR3 is 15 residues. Germline CDR1 reads SGHVS; CDR2 reads FNYEAQ. CDR3: CASSLEDRPNTEAFF. CDR3 DNA: TGTGCCAGCAGCTTAGAGGACCGACCGAACACTGAAGCTTTCTTT.

In its sample, this clonotype was seen many times. This chain uses TRBV30 with TRBJ2-7; no reliable D call. The CDR3 runs 13 residues. The V end lost 1 base, the J end lost 3 bases, and 10 bases lay between the germline ends. Germline CDR1 reads GTSNPN; CDR2 reads SVGIG (reference sequence). CDR3 in amino acids: CAWSGGNDYEQYF. CDR3 DNA: TGTGCCTGGAGTGGTGGTAACGACTACGAGCAGTACTTC.

This clonotype occurred many times. This chain connects TRBV30 to TRBJ2-3, with D uncertain. Trimming cost V 0 bases and J 1 base, with 5 bases left between them. Germline CDR1 and CDR2: GTSNPN and SVGIG (reference sequence). CDR3 length: 13 residues. CDR3: CAWSVWGTDTQYF. CDR3 coding DNA: TGTGCCTGGAGTGTGTGGGGCACAGATACGCAGTATTTT.

The rearrangement joins TRBV20-1 to TRBJ1-5; D may be TRBD1 (6 bases). The CDR3 is made up of 17 amino acids. Germline V gives CDR1 DFQATT, CDR2 SNEGSKA (reference sequence). The ends were cut back, 3 bases at V and 3 bases at J, with 21 bases in the middle. Here the CDR3 reads CSASLTGQRGYNQPQHF. For the CDR3, the DNA is TGCAGTGCTAGCCTGACAGGACAGCGCGGTTACAATCAGCCCCAGCATTTT.

The J gene is TRBJ2-7, the V gene TRBV5-1; a possible D gene is TRBD1 (5 bases). The CDR3 contains 11 residues. Deletions cut 3 bases from V and 7 bases from J, with 8 bases between. Germline V gene sequence: CDR1 SGHRS, CDR2 YFSETQ. CDR3 DNA: TGCGCCAGCAGCTCTCGACAGGAGCAGTACTTC. Its protein is CASSSRQEQYF.

This sequence joins TRBV11-2 and TRBJ2-3; TRBD1 matches 10 bases. The germline gives CDR1 SGHAT, CDR2 FQNNGV. The CDR3 sequence is 19 residues long. V gave up 0 bases and J gave up 0 bases; unmatched junction bases: 9. CDR3 DNA: TGTGCCAGCAGCTTAGAGGAGGGACAGGGGTTTCGAAGCACAGATACGCAGTATTTT. This sequence encodes CASSLEEGQGFRSTDTQYF.

This clonotype was picked up many times. The rearrangement links TRBV7-2 to TRBJ2-3, with TRBD2 as a possible D gene (6 bases). This CDR3 is 15 amino acids long. CDR1 is SGHTA, CDR2 FQGNSA, per germline. V was pared by 1 base and J by 2 bases, with 10 bases between. The CDR3 loop reads CASSLVGGPTDTQYF. The CDR3 DNA reads as TGTGCCAGCAGCTTAGTGGGGGGACCCACAGATACGCAGTATTTT.

The CDR3 nucleotides read TGTGCCAGCCGATCAGGGAGAAGTCGAGACAATGAGCAGTTCTTC. Translating gives CASRSGRSRDNEQFF. The genes are TRBV7-2 and TRBJ2-1; D possibly matches TRBD1 or TRBD2 (5 bases each). Per germline, CDR1 SGHTA and CDR2 FQGNSA. There are 15 residues in the CDR3. The V and J ends lost 8 bases and 5 bases respectively, with 19 bases between them.

The sample holds many counts of this clonotype. The chain carries TRBV5-1 and TRBJ1-4, with D tentatively TRBD1 (6 bases). The CDR3 spans 15 residues. V was shortened by 0 bases and J by 5 bases, with 11 bases between the two germline ends. Germline loops: CDR1 SGHRS, CDR2 YFSETQ. CDR3 bases: TGCGCCAGCAGCTTGGTTGTGACAGGAAATGAAAAACTGTTTTTT. Amino acids: CASSLVVTGNEKLFF.

This clonotype was seen more than once but under ten times. The chain has TRBV7-8 and TRBJ2-1, with TRBD2 matching 11 bases. The CDR3 consists of 13 residues. CDR1 SGHVS and CDR2 FQNEAQ come from the germline V gene. Trimming removed 4 bases from V and 10 bases from J; junction bases left unmatched: 3. CDR3 protein: CASSSRTSGEQFF. DNA of the CDR3: TGTGCCAGCAGCTCGAGGACTAGCGGGGAGCAGTTCTTC.

This chain uses TRBV4-2 with TRBJ2-1; no reliable D call. Germline V lookup: CDR1 LGHNA, CDR2 YNFKEQ. This CDR3 spans 14 amino acids. Trimming cost V 3 bases and J 4 bases, with 10 bases left between them. In DNA, the CDR3 is TGTGCCAGCAGCCATCGGGCAGAGTACAATGAGCAGTTCTTC. Protein sequence: CASSHRAEYNEQFF.

Comments on this clonotype: A read error may be the cause here, since a much bigger clone is one base away. This sequence joins TRBV5-1 and TRBJ2-7; weak D call: TRBD2 (5 bases). The V gene's germline CDR1 is SGHRS and CDR2 YFSETQ. The length of the CDR3 is 16 residues. The CDR3 region is CSSSLAPLDPFYEQYF. CDR3 nucleotide sequence: TGCTCCAGCAGCTTGGCCCCACTAGACCCATTCTACGAGCAGTACTTC.

This chain uses TRBV14 with TRBJ2-7, with 9 positions matching TRBD2. The CDR3 has 16 residues. Trimming took 4 bases from V and 3 from J; bases not matched to a gene: 10. Germline CDR1 and CDR2: SGHDN and FVKESK. CDR3 coding DNA: TGTGCCAGCAGCCTCGGCAAGGGACTAGCCCGCTACGAGCAGTACTTC. Translation gives CASSLGKGLARYEQYF.

This clonotype was found a few times. V is TRBV4-1 and J is TRBJ2-1; either TRBD1 or TRBD2 may supply D (5 bases each). Germline CDR1 is MGHRA and CDR2 is YSYEKL. The CDR3 loop spans 16 amino acids. Trimming took off 1 base at V and 1 base at J, with 11 bases between the two ends. CDR3 DNA: TGCGCCAGCAGCCAAGTTCAGGGAGAGTCCTACAATGAGCAGTTCTTC. It is translated as CASSQVQGESYNEQFF.

This clonotype was counted many times. The rearrangement uses TRBV4-3 and TRBJ2-7; perhaps TRBD2 as D (5 bases). Germline CDR1 is LGHNA and CDR2 is YSLEER. V shed 0 bases and J shed 9 bases, with 21 bases lying between them. The length of the CDR3 is 16 residues. CDR3 bases: TGCGCCAGCAGCCAAGATTTATCCAGAGGGCTGGTGGCGCAGTACTTC. Amino acid sequence: CASSQDLSRGLVAQYF.

This clonotype was detected ten times or more. The J gene is TRBJ1-4, the V gene TRBV7-2; 10 bases are a match to TRBD1. With V trimmed by 1 base and J by 8 bases, 4 bases remained unmatched. This CDR3 contains 15 residues. Germline V gene sequence: CDR1 SGHTA, CDR2 FQGNSA. CDR3 nucleotide sequence: TGTGCCAGCAGCTTAGGGGGGACAGGGGCGGAAAAACTGTTTTTT. Protein: CASSLGGTGAEKLFF.